This T cell receptor beta chain appears in the sequencing data of a study of vaccination and CD4 T cells after COVID-19. At the level of the study: Samples taken post-COVID came a median 101 days after diagnosis, ranging from 35 to 161. From HCoV-229E, HCoV-OC43, HCoV-NL63 and SARS-CoV-2, overlapping spike peptides were used to stimulate the cells. Findings and caveats of the study: Among convalescent patients, a median roughly 86% of reactive clones emerged only after vaccination.

The CDR3 contains 16 residues. CDR1 is SGHVS and CDR2 is FNYEAQ in the germline V gene. V was clipped by 2 bases and J by 2 bases, with 12 bases between them. Sequenced with the Oncomine TCR Beta short-read assay was DNA taken from cultured CD4+ T cells. TCRdb used MiXCR to reprocess the PCR reads, holding one entry per CDR3 protein. The sample lists over 15,000 distinct CDR3 sequences; just over 45% were seen once. Treatment: roughly 11-day PBMC culture with coronavirus spike peptide pools or control peptides (ViraFEST assay). ViraFEST expanded antigen-specific T cells with peptide pools, then sequenced TCRs. As regards this clonotype: Its cognate antigen is unknown.

The chain combines TRBV7-6 with TRBJ2-2, with TRBD2 as a possible D gene (6 bases). Sequenced here: CD4+ T cells from blood, cultured in vitro, sampled after SARS-CoV-2 vaccination. This TCR came from a human donor who had recovered from COVID-19. CDR3 region: CASSLNAGTNTGELFF. The CDR3 DNA follows: TGTGCCAGCAGCTTAAATGCGGGGACCAACACCGGGGAGCTGTTTTTT.